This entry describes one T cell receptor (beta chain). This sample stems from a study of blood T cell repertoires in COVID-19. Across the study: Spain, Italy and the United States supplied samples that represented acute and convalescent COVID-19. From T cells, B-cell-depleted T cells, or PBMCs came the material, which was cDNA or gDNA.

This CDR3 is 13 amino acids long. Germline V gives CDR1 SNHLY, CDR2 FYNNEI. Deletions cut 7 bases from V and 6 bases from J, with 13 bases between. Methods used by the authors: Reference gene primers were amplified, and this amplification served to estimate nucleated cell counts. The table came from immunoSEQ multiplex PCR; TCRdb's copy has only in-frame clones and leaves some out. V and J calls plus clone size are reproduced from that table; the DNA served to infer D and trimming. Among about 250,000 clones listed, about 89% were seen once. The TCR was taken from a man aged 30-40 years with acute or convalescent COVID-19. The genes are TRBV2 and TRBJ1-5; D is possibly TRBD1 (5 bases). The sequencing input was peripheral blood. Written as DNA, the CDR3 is TGTGCCAGCATGCAGGGTAATTTTCAGCCCCAGCATTTT. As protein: CASMQGNFQPQHF.